This paragraph reports one TCR beta chain. Its antigen is unknown. Trimming took 4 bases from V and 3 from J, leaving 10 bases between them. CDR1 and CDR2 (germline): SEHNR, FQNEAQ (reference sequence). This CDR3 has 14 residues. These data originate in a study of PD-1 blockade in classical Hodgkin lymphoma. Study results and limitations: Repertoire differences lack defined causes, possibly disease activity or prior therapy. Nivolumab initiated under 1 year post-ASCT led to patient exclusion. Compared with healthy donors, newly diagnosed patients reportedly showed lower baseline TCR diversity. Unlike CD8+ TCR diversity, which did not rise significantly by C4D1, CD4+ TCR diversity did.

Regarding time point: cycle 4 day 1 (C4D1), after 5 to 7 weeks of nivolumab. Relapse was seen in all patients after autologous stem cell transplantation, and brentuximab vedotin exposure was variable. Assay: immunoSEQ multiplex PCR; the TCRdb copy retains only in-frame clones and omits some. The sample has tens of thousands of clones, around 90% seen once. The sequence was obtained from a human donor with classical Hodgkin lymphoma. V is TRBV7-9 and J is TRBJ1-5, with a tentative D call TRBD1 (6 bases). The source material was peripheral blood mononuclear cells (PBMCs), sampled before the fourth cycle of nivolumab. CDR3 nucleotides: TGTGCCAGCAGCTCCTGGGACACCAATCAGCCCCAGCATTTT. Translated, it gives CASSSWDTNQPQHF.